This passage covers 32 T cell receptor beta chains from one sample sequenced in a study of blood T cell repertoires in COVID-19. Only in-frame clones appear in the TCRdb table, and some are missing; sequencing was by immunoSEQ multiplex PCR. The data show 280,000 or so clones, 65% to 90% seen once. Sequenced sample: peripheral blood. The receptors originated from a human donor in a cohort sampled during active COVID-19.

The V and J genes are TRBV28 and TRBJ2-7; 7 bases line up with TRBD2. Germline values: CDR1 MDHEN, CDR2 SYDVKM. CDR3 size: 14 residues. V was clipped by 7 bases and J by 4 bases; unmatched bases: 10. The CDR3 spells CASTRGGGSYEQYF. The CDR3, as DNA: TGTGCCAGCACCCGAGGTGGCGGGAGTTACGAGCAGTACTTC.

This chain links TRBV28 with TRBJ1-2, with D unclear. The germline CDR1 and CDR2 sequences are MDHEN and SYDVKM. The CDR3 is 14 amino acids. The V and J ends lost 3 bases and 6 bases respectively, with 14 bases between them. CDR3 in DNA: TGTGCCAGCAGTTTTCGTGCCGGGTATGATGGCTACACCTTC. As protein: CASSFRAGYDGYTF.

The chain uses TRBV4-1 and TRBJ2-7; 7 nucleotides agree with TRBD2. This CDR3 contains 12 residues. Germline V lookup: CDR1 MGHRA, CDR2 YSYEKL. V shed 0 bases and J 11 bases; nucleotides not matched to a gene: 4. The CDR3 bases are TGCGCCAGCAGCCAAGATTACGCGGGGGAGTACTTC. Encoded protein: CASSQDYAGEYF.

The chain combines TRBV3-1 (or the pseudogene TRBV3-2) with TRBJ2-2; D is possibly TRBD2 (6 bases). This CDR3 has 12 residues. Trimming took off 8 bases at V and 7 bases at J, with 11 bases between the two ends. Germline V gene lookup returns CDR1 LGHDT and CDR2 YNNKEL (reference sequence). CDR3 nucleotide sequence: TGTGCCAGCGCGGGATTCCGCGGGGAGCTGTTTTTT. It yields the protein CASAGFRGELFF.

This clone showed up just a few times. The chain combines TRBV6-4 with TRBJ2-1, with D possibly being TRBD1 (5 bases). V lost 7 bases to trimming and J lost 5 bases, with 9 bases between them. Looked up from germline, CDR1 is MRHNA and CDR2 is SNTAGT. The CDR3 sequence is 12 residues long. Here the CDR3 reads CASTPDNNEQFF. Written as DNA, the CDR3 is TGTGCCAGCACCCCGGACAACAATGAGCAGTTCTTC.

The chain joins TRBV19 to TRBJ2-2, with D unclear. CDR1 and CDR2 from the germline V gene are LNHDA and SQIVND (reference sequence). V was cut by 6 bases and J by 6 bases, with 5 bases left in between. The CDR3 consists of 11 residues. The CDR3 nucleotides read TGTGCCAGTAGAGGAGCCGGGGAGCTGTTTTTT. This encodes CASRGAGELFF.

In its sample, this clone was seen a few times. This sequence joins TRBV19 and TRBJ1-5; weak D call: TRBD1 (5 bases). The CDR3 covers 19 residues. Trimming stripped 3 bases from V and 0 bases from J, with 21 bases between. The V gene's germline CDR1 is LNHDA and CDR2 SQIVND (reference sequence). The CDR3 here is CASSIDSGGPAYSNQPQHF. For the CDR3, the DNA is TGTGCCAGTAGTATTGACAGCGGGGGACCCGCCTATAGCAATCAGCCCCAGCATTTT. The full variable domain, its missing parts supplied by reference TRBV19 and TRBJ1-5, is DGGITQSPKYLFRKEGQNVTLSCEQNLNHDAMYWYRQDPGQGLRLIYYSQIVNDFQKGDIAEGYSVSREKKESFPLTVTSAQKNPTAFYLCASSIDSGGPAYSNQPQHFGDGTRLSIL.

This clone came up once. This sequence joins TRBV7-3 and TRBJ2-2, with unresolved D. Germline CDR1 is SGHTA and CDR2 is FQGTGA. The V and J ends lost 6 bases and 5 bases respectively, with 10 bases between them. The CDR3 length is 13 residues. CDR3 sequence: CASSRSKTGELFF. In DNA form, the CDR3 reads TGTGCCAGCAGTAGGAGTAAGACCGGGGAGCTGTTTTTT.

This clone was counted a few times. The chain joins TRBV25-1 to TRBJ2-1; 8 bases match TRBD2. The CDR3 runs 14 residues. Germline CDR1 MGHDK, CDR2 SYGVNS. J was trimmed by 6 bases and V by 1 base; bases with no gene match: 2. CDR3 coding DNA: TGTGCCAGCAGTGAATGGACTAGCAGCAATGAGCAGTTCTTC. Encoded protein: CASSEWTSSNEQFF.

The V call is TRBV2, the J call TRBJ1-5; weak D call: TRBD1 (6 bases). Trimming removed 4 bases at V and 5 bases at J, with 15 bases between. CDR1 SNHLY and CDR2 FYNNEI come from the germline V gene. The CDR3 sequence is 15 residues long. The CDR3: CASSARYRTDQPQHF. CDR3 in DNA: TGTGCCAGCAGTGCTCGATACAGGACAGATCAGCCCCAGCATTTT. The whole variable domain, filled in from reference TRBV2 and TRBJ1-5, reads EPEVTQTPSHQVTQMGQEVILRCVPISNHLYFYWYRQILGQKVEFLVSFYNNEISEKSEIFDDQFSVERPDGSNFTLKIRSTKLEDSAMYFCASSARYRTDQPQHFGDGTRLSIL.

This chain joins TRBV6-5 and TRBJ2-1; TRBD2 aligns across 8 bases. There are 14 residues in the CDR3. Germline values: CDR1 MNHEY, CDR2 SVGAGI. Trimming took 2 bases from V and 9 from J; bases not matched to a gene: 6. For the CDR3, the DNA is TGTGCCAGCAGTTACGGGCTAGCGGGTAGTGAGCAGTTCTTC. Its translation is CASSYGLAGSEQFF.

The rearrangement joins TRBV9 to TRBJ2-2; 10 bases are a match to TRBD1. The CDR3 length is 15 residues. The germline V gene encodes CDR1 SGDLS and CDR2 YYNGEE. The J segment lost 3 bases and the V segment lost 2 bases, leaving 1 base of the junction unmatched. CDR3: CASSVGQGDTGELFF. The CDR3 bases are TGTGCCAGCAGCGTTGGACAGGGGGACACCGGGGAGCTGTTTTTT.

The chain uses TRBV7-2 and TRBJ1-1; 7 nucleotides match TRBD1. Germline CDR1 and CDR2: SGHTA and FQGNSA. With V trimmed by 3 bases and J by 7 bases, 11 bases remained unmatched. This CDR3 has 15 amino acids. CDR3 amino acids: CASSFRIEGAGEAFF. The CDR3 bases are TGTGCCAGCAGCTTCAGGATAGAGGGGGCGGGTGAAGCTTTCTTT.

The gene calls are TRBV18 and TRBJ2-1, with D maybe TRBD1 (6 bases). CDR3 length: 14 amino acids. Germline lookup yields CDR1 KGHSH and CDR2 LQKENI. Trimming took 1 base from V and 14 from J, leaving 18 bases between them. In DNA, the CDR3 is TGTGCCAGCTCACCACTTCACGAACAGGGTAGGGAGTTCTTC. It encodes CASSPLHEQGREFF.

For the CDR3, the DNA is TGTGCCAGCAGTTCTGGTCAGTGGACTGACGGGGAGCTGTTTTTT. It yields the protein CASSSGQWTDGELFF. This chain uses TRBV28 with TRBJ2-2; tentative D call: TRBD2 (5 bases). V lost 4 bases to trimming and J lost 7 bases, with 16 bases between them. CDR1 and CDR2 from the germline V gene are MDHEN and SYDVKM. The CDR3 has 15 residues.

The CDR3, as DNA: TGTGCCAGCAGTGCACAGGTGAACACTGAAGCTTTCTTT. This sequence encodes CASSAQVNTEAFF. The chain uses TRBV12-3 or TRBV12-4 and TRBJ1-1; D possibly corresponds to TRBD1 (5 bases). The CDR3 covers 13 residues. Trimming pared 5 bases from V and 0 bases from J, leaving 7 bases between.

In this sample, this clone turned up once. In nucleotides, the CDR3 is TGTGCCGAGCAACCAGAACCACAGGGGGCAAGGGGCTACACCTTC. The encoded protein is CAEQPEPQGARGYTF. This chain uses TRBV30 with TRBJ1-2; 9 bases map to TRBD1. V trimming: 8 bases; J trimming: 8 bases; junction bases outside the gene matches: 18. This CDR3 is built from 15 residues. Germline-derived CDR1 and CDR2 are GTSNPN and SVGIG (reference sequence).

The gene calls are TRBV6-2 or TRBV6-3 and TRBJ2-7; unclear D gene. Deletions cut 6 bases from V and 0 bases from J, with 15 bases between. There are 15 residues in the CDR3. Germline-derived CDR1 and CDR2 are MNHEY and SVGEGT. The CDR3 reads CASSSHRLASYEQYF. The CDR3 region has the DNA TGTGCCAGCAGCTCCCACCGACTTGCCTCCTACGAGCAGTACTTC.

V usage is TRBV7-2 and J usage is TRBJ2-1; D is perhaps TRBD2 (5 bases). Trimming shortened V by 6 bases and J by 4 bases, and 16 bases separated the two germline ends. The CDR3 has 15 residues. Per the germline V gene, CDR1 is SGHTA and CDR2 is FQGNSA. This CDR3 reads CASRSRENRYNEQFF. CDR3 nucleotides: TGTGCCAGCAGATCGAGGGAGAACAGATACAATGAGCAGTTCTTC.

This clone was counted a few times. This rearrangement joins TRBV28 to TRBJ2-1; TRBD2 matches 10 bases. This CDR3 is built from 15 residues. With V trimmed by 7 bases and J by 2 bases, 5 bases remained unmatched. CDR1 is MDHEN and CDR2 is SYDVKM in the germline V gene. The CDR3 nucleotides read TGTGCCAGCATCCCAGCGGGAGGGCCCTACAATGAGCAGTTCTTC. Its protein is CASIPAGGPYNEQFF. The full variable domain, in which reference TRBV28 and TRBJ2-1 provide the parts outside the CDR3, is DVKVTQSSRYLVKRTGEKVFLECVQDMDHENMFWYRQDPGLGLRLIYFSYDVKMKEKGDIPEGYSVSREKKERFSLILESASTNQTSMYLCASIPAGGPYNEQFFGPGTRLTVL.

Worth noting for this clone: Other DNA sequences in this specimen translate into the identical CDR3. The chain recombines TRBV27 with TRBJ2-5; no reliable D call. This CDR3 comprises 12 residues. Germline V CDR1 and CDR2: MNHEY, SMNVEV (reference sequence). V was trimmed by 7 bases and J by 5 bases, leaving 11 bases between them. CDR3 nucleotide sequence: TGTGCCAGCAAAGGCGGTGGGGAGACCCAGTACTTC. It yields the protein CASKGGGETQYF.

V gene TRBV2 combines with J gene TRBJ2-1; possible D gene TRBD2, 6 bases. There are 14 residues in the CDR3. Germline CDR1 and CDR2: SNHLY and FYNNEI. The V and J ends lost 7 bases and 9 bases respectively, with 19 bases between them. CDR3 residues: CASNPGTHLSEQFF. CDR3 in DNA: TGTGCCAGCAACCCTGGGACTCACCTTAGTGAGCAGTTCTTC.

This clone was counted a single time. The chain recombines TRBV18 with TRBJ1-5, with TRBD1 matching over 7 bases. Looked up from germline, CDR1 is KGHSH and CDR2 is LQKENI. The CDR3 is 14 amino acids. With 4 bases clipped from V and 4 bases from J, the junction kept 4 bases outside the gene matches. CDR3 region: CASSLTGVNQPQHF. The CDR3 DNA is TGTGCCAGCTCACTTACAGGGGTAAATCAGCCCCAGCATTTT.

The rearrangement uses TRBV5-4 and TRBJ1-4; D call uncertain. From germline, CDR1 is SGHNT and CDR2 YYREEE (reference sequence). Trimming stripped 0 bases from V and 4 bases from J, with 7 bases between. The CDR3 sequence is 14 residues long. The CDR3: CASSLEGGNEKLFF. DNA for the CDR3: TGTGCCAGCAGCTTGGAAGGCGGTAATGAAAAACTGTTTTTT.

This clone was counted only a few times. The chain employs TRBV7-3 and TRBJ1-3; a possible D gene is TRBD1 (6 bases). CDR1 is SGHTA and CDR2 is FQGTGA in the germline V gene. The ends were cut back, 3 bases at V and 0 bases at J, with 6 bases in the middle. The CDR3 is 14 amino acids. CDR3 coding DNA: TGTGCCAGCAGCTTGACAGGCTCTGGAAACACCATATATTTT. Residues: CASSLTGSGNTIYF.

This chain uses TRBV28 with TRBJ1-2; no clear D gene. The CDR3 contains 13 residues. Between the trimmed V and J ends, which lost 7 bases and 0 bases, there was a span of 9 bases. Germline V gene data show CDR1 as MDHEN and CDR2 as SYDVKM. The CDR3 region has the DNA TGTGCCAGCATTCCGGTCTCTAACTATGGCTACACCTTC. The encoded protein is CASIPVSNYGYTF.

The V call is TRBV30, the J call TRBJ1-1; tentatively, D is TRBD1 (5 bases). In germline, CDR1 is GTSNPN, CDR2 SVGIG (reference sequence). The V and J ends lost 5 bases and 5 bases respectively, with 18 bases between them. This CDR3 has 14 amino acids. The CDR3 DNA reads TGTGCCTGGTCTCCCGGGACTTGGGGTACTGAAGCTTTCTTT. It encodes CAWSPGTWGTEAFF.

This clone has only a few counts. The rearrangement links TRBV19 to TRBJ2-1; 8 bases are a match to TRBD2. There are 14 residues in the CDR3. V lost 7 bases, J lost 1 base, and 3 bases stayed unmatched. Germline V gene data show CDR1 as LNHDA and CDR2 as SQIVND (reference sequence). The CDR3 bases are TGTGCCAGTACTACTAGCGGATCCTACAATGAGCAGTTCTTC. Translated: CASTTSGSYNEQFF.

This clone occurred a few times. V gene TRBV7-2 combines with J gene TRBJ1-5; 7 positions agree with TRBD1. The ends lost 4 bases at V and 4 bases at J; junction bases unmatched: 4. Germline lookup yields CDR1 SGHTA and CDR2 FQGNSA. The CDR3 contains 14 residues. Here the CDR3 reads CASSSKTGNQPQHF. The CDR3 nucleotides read TGTGCCAGCAGCTCCAAGACAGGGAATCAGCCCCAGCATTTT. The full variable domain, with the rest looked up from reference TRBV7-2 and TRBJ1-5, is GAGVSQSPSNKVTEKGKDVELRCDPISGHTALYWYRQSLGQGLEFLIYFQGNSAPDKSGLPSDRFSAERTGGSVSTLTIQRTQQEDSAVYLCASSSKTGNQPQHFGDGTRLSIL.

The CDR3 sequence: CASRLRGQSEAFF. CDR3 nucleotides: TGTGCCAGCAGGCTTAGGGGACAGTCTGAAGCTTTCTTT. The genes are TRBV5-6 and TRBJ1-1, with 7 bases lining up with TRBD1. This CDR3 has 13 residues. V shed 5 bases, J shed 6 bases, and the junction held 7 bases outside the gene matches. The germline gives CDR1 SGHDT, CDR2 YYEEEE.

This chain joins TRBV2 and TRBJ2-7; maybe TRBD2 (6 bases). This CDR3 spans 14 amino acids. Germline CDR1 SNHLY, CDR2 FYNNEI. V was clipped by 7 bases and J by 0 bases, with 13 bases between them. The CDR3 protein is CASIGTGNSYEQYF. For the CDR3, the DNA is TGTGCCAGCATAGGGACTGGAAACTCCTACGAGCAGTACTTC.

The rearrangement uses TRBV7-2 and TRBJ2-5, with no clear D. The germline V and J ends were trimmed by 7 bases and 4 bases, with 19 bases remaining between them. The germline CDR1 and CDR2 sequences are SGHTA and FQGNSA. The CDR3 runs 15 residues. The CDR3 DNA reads TGTGCCAGCACCCCACGGTCTTCTTCGGGAGAGACCCAGTACTTC. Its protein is CASTPRSSSGETQYF.